These T cell receptor beta chains were read from a single sample in a study of CD8+ T cells in alopecia areata. The protocol was immunoSEQ multiplex PCR, while the TCRdb copy is restricted to in-frame clones and leaves out a portion. The sample has 250,000 or so clones, roughly 69% seen once. The sequences come from CD4+ T cells sorted from blood, collected at week 0. The source of these receptors is a human donor with alopecia areata. Each CDR3 is given with its conserved first and last residue. A D gene is named only where the DNA matches it firmly. The size of a clone is reported for some rows only, either as once, few or many, or as a class for expanded clones.

j_gene: TRBJ2-5
abundance: .
v_gene: TRBV29-1
d_gene: .
CDR3nt: TGCAGCGTCCCATCCACAGGACCCCTGCGGGAGACCCAGTACTTC
CDR3aa: CSVPSTGPLRETQYF

j_gene: TRBJ2-6
abundance: few
v_gene: TRBV29-1
d_gene: .
CDR3nt: TGCAGCGCTAGTCGACCCAACGCTGGGGCCAACGTCCTGACTTTC
CDR3aa: CSASRPNAGANVLTF

j_gene: TRBJ2-5
abundance: .
v_gene: TRBV5-1
d_gene: TRBD2
CDR3nt: TGCGCCAGCAGCTTGGTGCAGGGACTAGCGGGAGAGACCCAGTACTTC
CDR3aa: CASSLVQGLAGETQYF

j_gene: TRBJ2-1
abundance: .
v_gene: TRBV5-4
d_gene: .
CDR3nt: TGTGCCAGCAGCTCCTCGACGGGACACGCCAATGAGCAGTTCTTC
CDR3aa: CASSSSTGHANEQFF

j_gene: TRBJ2-7
abundance: .
v_gene: TRBV30
d_gene: .
CDR3nt: TGTGCCTGGGCCACAGGGATTTACGAGCAGTACTTC
CDR3aa: CAWATGIYEQYF

j_gene: TRBJ1-2
abundance: .
v_gene: TRBV9
d_gene: .
CDR3nt: TGTGCCAGCAGCGTTGAAGGAATCTATGGCTACACCTTC
CDR3aa: CASSVEGIYGYTF

j_gene: TRBJ1-6
abundance: .
v_gene: TRBV27
d_gene: .
CDR3nt: TGTGCCAGCAGGCAGGGTACGGGTAATTCACCCCTCCACTTT
CDR3aa: CASRQGTGNSPLHF

j_gene: TRBJ2-1
abundance: few
v_gene: TRBV7-3
d_gene: .
CDR3nt: TGTGCCAGCAGCTTAATGGGACGGACCCTCGGTGAGCAGTTCTTC
CDR3aa: CASSLMGRTLGEQFF

j_gene: TRBJ1-6
abundance: .
v_gene: TRBV30
d_gene: .
CDR3nt: TGTGCCTGGACCACCGGAGCAGTTAATTCACCCCTCCACTTT
CDR3aa: CAWTTGAVNSPLHF

j_gene: TRBJ2-5
abundance: .
v_gene: TRBV9
d_gene: TRBD1
CDR3nt: TGTGCCAGCAGCCCCGGGACAGGGGTCACCCAAGAGACCCAGTACTTC
CDR3aa: CASSPGTGVTQETQYF

j_gene: TRBJ2-3
abundance: .
v_gene: TRBV29-1
d_gene: TRBD2
CDR3nt: TGCAGCGTTGGGACTAGCGGGGGTGGAGATACGCAGTATTTT
CDR3aa: CSVGTSGGGDTQYF

j_gene: TRBJ2-5
abundance: .
v_gene: TRBV5-4
d_gene: TRBD2
CDR3nt: TGTGCCAGCAGCGGGCTAGCGGGGGCTGAGACCCAGTACTTC
CDR3aa: CASSGLAGAETQYF

j_gene: TRBJ1-1
abundance: .
v_gene: TRBV25-1
d_gene: .
CDR3nt: TGTGCCAGCAGTGAATACCGGAACACTGAAGCTTTCTTT
CDR3aa: CASSEYRNTEAFF

j_gene: TRBJ2-7
abundance: .
v_gene: TRBV6-1
d_gene: .
CDR3nt: TGTGCCAGCAGTGAAGCCGGGACGGCGCCCTACGAGCAGTACTTC
CDR3aa: CASSEAGTAPYEQYF

j_gene: TRBJ2-5
abundance: few
v_gene: TRBV9
d_gene: .
CDR3nt: TGTGCCAGCAGCGTCCGGGCCACACCCGCGGAGACCCAGTACTTC
CDR3aa: CASSVRATPAETQYF

j_gene: TRBJ1-6
abundance: .
v_gene: TRBV7-9
d_gene: .
CDR3nt: TGTGCCAGCAGCTTTAGTTATGGGAACTCACCCCTCCACTTT
CDR3aa: CASSFSYGNSPLHF

j_gene: TRBJ1-5
abundance: .
v_gene: TRBV18
d_gene: .
CDR3nt: TGTGCCAGCTCACAGACAGCTAATCAGCCCCAGCATTTT
CDR3aa: CASSQTANQPQHF

j_gene: TRBJ1-3
abundance: .
v_gene: TRBV19
d_gene: .
CDR3nt: TGTGCCAGTAGTATGAGGGTGGCCTCTGGAAACACCATATATTTT
CDR3aa: CASSMRVASGNTIYF

j_gene: TRBJ2-3
abundance: .
v_gene: TRBV29-1
d_gene: .
CDR3nt: TGCAGCGTCCTCCCCAGTACCACAGATACGCAGTATTTT
CDR3aa: CSVLPSTTDTQYF

j_gene: TRBJ2-2
abundance: .
v_gene: TRBV29-1
d_gene: TRBD1
CDR3nt: TGCAGCGTGGGGGACAGGGCGAACACCGGGGAGCTGTTTTTT
CDR3aa: CSVGDRANTGELFF

j_gene: TRBJ2-5
abundance: once
v_gene: TRBV29-1
d_gene: .
CDR3nt: TGCAGCGTTGAGGGACTCTCCGAGACCCAGTACTTC
CDR3aa: CSVEGLSETQYF

j_gene: TRBJ1-2
abundance: .
v_gene: TRBV9
d_gene: TRBD1
CDR3nt: TGTGCCAGCAGCGTACAACCGGGACAGGACTATGGCTACACCTTC
CDR3aa: CASSVQPGQDYGYTF